The 26 T cell receptor beta chains listed next were all sequenced from one sample in a study of T cells expressing NK-cell markers. TCRdb reworked the 5' RACE reads into one entry per CDR3 protein, no DNA. The sample has about 390,000 distinct CDR3 sequences; the top ten hold around a tenth. Sequenced sample: blood T cells: a sorted CD56 or NKG2C T cell subset, CD4+ or CD8+ T cells, or bulk PBMC T cells (not recorded which). Every receptor here comes from a woman between 45 and 60 years old in good health.

The CDR3 here is CSVFRVQDEQFF. The J gene is TRBJ2-1, the V gene TRBV29-1; TCRdb selects TRBD1, and the lack of DNA leaves this call unchecked. Germline CDR1 and CDR2: SQVTM and ANQGSEA. This CDR3 has 12 amino acids.

V usage is TRBV5-1 and J usage is TRBJ2-3; TCRdb picks TRBD2, but there is no DNA to check that call. CDR3 length: 17 residues. Per germline, CDR1 SGHRS and CDR2 YFSETQ. This chain's CDR3 is CASSLGLRLADTDTQYF.

The rearrangement links TRBV6-5 to TRBJ2-5; as DNA is missing, the TRBD2 call by TCRdb cannot be tested. The CDR3 has 16 amino acids. From germline, CDR1 is MNHEY and CDR2 SVGAGI. CDR3: CASSPPGLAGQETQYF.

The chain employs TRBV6-5 and TRBJ2-7; TCRdb names TRBD2, which stays unverified in the absence of DNA. From germline, CDR1 is MNHEY and CDR2 SVGAGI. CDR3 length equals 12 residues. The CDR3 sequence: CATRGRVYEQYF.

The rearrangement joins TRBV27 to TRBJ1-2; TCRdb picks TRBD1, but there is no DNA to check that call. The CDR3 length is 15 residues. Germline CDR1 MNHEY, CDR2 SMNVEV (reference sequence). CDR3 residues: CASSLGQGRNYGYTF.

The gene calls are TRBV3-1 and TRBJ1-1; there is no DNA to check the TCRdb D call of TRBD1. Looked up from germline, CDR1 is LGHDT and CDR2 is YNNKEL (reference sequence). This CDR3 has 14 residues. The CDR3 loop reads CASSHPGQPDEAFF.

The chain links TRBV20-1 to TRBJ2-4; TCRdb picks TRBD1, but there is no DNA to check that call. The germline CDR1 and CDR2 sequences are DFQATT and SNEGSKA (reference sequence). The CDR3 length is 12 residues. The CDR3 loop is CSAIHRKNIQYF.

The V and J genes are TRBV20-1 and TRBJ2-3; TCRdb picks TRBD2, but there is no DNA to check that call. The CDR3 is 12 residues long. Germline CDR1 DFQATT, CDR2 SNEGSKA (reference sequence). CDR3 sequence reads: CSAGRTTDTQYF.

The V and J genes are TRBV7-9 and TRBJ2-5; TCRdb picks TRBD1, but there is no DNA to check that call. The CDR3 contains 15 residues. CDR1 and CDR2 (germline): SEHNR, FQNEAQ (reference sequence). The CDR3 here is CASSLPGGGEETQYF. Filled out from reference TRBV7-9 and TRBJ2-5, the complete variable domain reads DTGVSQNPRHKITKRGQNVTFRCDPISEHNRLYWYRQTLGQGPEFLTYFQNEAQLEKSRLLSDRFSAERPKGSFSTLEIQRTEQGDSAMYLCASSLPGGGEETQYFGPGTRLLVL.

The rearrangement links TRBV11-3 to TRBJ2-7; lacking DNA, the TRBD2 call made by TCRdb goes unchecked. CDR1 SGHNT and CDR2 YENEEA come from the germline V gene. CDR3 length: 17 residues. The CDR3 spells CASSLGGGLAASYEQYF.

This rearrangement joins TRBV7-3 to TRBJ1-2. Germline V CDR1 and CDR2: SGHTA, FQGTGA. This CDR3 contains 14 residues. CDR3 in amino acids: CASSLDNGHYGYTF.

This sequence joins TRBV14 and TRBJ1-1. Looked up from germline, CDR1 is SGHDN and CDR2 is FVKESK. The CDR3 extends over 15 amino acids. The CDR3 protein is CASSQGAALNTEAFF.

The chain's CDR3 is CASSLVGTEAFF. This sequence joins TRBV12-3 or TRBV12-4 and TRBJ1-1. The CDR3 is made up of 12 amino acids.

The chain is built from TRBV3-1 and TRBJ2-5; TCRdb gives TRBD2 as the D gene, but with no DNA this cannot be confirmed. The CDR3 totals 13 residues. In germline, CDR1 is LGHDT, CDR2 YNNKEL (reference sequence). The CDR3 region is CASSSGTRGTQYF.

The chain carries TRBV20-1 and TRBJ2-1; the D call of TRBD1 rests on TCRdb alone, since no DNA is present to check it. The germline V gene encodes CDR1 DFQATT and CDR2 SNEGSKA (reference sequence). This CDR3 has 15 amino acids. CDR3 sequence reads: CSARINRGWDNEQFF.

The J gene is TRBJ1-5, the V gene TRBV7-9; the TCRdb D gene call, TRBD1, has no DNA to confirm it. The CDR3 contains 17 residues. Germline V gives CDR1 SEHNR, CDR2 FQNEAQ (reference sequence). The CDR3 is CASSLVRGGKNDQPQHF.

The chain has TRBV7-9 and TRBJ1-2. The CDR3 covers 13 residues. Germline CDR1 and CDR2: SEHNR and FQNEAQ (reference sequence). The CDR3 here is CASSPLANYGYTF.

The gene calls are TRBV5-1 and TRBJ1-1; TCRdb outputs TRBD1, but without DNA this stays unchecked. The CDR3 totals 12 residues. The germline V gene encodes CDR1 SGHRS and CDR2 YFSETQ. CDR3 in amino acids: CASSFPDAEAFF.

The rearrangement uses TRBV6-2 or TRBV6-3 and TRBJ2-1; the TCRdb D gene call, TRBD2, has no DNA to confirm it. The CDR3 is 17 residues long. The V gene's germline CDR1 is MNHEY and CDR2 SVGEGT. CDR3 residues: CASSPRVATSSYNEQFF.

The chain uses TRBV12-3 or TRBV12-4 and TRBJ2-7; TCRdb calls TRBD2, which cannot be checked without DNA. The CDR3 is 14 residues long. This CDR3 is CASSPGTWGSGQYF.

The V gene is TRBV12-3 or TRBV12-4, the J gene TRBJ2-3; the TCRdb call, TRBD1, lacks DNA for checking. The CDR3 sequence is 15 residues long. This CDR3 is CASSAGQFGSDTQYF.

V is TRBV20-1 and J is TRBJ2-1; TCRdb proposes TRBD2, but this gene call is untestable without DNA. Germline CDR1 and CDR2: DFQATT and SNEGSKA (reference sequence). CDR3 length equals 14 residues. Here the CDR3 reads CSARFSGRANEQFF.

The chain has TRBV6-2 or TRBV6-3 and TRBJ1-2; TCRdb's assignment of TRBD1 cannot be checked, as there is no DNA. Germline V gives CDR1 MNHEY, CDR2 SVGEGT. This CDR3 has 13 amino acids. The CDR3 sequence is CASSYSRETGYTF.

V usage is TRBV6-5 and J usage is TRBJ1-2; TCRdb returns TRBD1, unconfirmable since there is no DNA. The CDR3 runs 15 residues. Per germline, CDR1 MNHEY and CDR2 SVGAGI. This CDR3 is CASGSPGQPNYGYTF.

This rearrangement joins TRBV6-1 to TRBJ2-1; the TCRdb D gene call, TRBD1, has no DNA to confirm it. Germline V gives CDR1 MNHNS, CDR2 SASEGT. The CDR3 extends over 15 amino acids. CDR3: CASSDWDGTYNEQFF.

The chain uses TRBV11-3 and TRBJ1-3; without DNA, the TCRdb call of TRBD1 cannot be checked. The CDR3 consists of 15 residues. The germline V gene has CDR1 SGHNT and CDR2 YENEEA. The CDR3 loop is CASGVTGLSGNTIYF.